This T cell receptor beta chain was sequenced for a study of shared clonotypes between healthy human individuals. Study-wide results and caveats: Represented diversity, genetic and exposure-history alike, was limited by few donors.

Deep-level settings were used for running the assay. The assay was immunoSEQ multiplex PCR, and TCRdb's table has in-frame clones only and misses some. Found here are 2 million to 2.5 million clones, approximately 93% of them singletons; the top ten hold around 0.4%. Looked up from germline, CDR1 is ENHRY and CDR2 is SYGVKD. The length of the CDR3 is 14 residues. V lost 7 bases and J 1 base, leaving 11 bases between the germline ends. About this clone: Its target is unknown.

The TCR originated in a man in his late teens or twenties in good health. Some clones in this sample may be carry-over from other donors' samples. Sequences were obtained from naive CD4+ T cells from PBMCs. The sample's subset: CD45RA+ positively selected. This chain connects TRBV10-3 to TRBJ2-1; D call uncertain. The CDR3 sequence: CAITSDRSYNEQFF. The CDR3 nucleotides are TGTGCCATCACTTCGGATAGATCCTACAATGAGCAGTTCTTC.